This record concerns one TCR beta chain sequence. Original handling: Reference gene primers were amplified, and this amplification served to estimate nucleated cell counts. Clones were sequenced by immunoSEQ multiplex PCR, and TCRdb holds only the in-frame ones, with some missing. The V and J calls and clone size come from that table; D and trimming were worked out from the DNA. The table records approximately 260,000 clones, roughly nine tenths of them present only once. This entry comes from a study of blood T cell repertoires in COVID-19. The overall study: Spain, Italy and the United States supplied samples that represented acute and convalescent COVID-19.

The V gene end was trimmed by 1 base and the J gene end by 2 bases; junction bases not matched to a gene: 0. This CDR3 has 15 amino acids. The germline V gene has CDR1 SGHAT and CDR2 FQNNGV. The chain has TRBV11-2 and TRBJ2-1; 9 nucleotides line up with TRBD2. Sequencing was performed on peripheral blood. The receptor's source is a woman aged 35 to 49 who had recovered from COVID-19. CDR3 sequence reads: CASSLGGRAYNEQFF. The CDR3, as DNA: TGTGCCAGCAGCTTAGGCGGGAGGGCCTACAATGAGCAGTTCTTC.